Listed below are T cell receptor beta chains from one sample, sequenced in a study of CD8 T cells in ankylosing spondylitis. TCRdb fed the 5' RACE reads into MiXCR, producing one record per CDR3 protein. The sample carries 250,000 to 300,000 distinct CDR3 sequences, about 19% recorded once. Sequencing was performed on blood, either unsorted or a sorted T cell fraction (not recorded which). Every receptor here comes from a male donor with ankylosing spondylitis or in good health (not recorded which). Each CDR3 is given with its conserved first and last residue. The D gene is left open where the match is weak. Clone sizes are given selectively: once, few, many, or a class where the clone is expanded.

abundance	d_gene	v_gene	j_gene	CDR3aa	CDR3nt
.	.	TRBV12-3/TRBV12-4	TRBJ1-6	CASSPGSLNSPLHF	TGTGCCAGCAGTCCAGGGTCTCTGAATTCACCCCTCCACTTT
many	.	TRBV12-3/TRBV12-4	TRBJ2-1	CASSGGGAWDEQFF	TGTGCCAGCAGTGGCGGGGGCGCCTGGGATGAGCAGTTCTTC
.	.	TRBV5-1	TRBJ2-5	CASSFSGSGETQYF	TGCGCCAGCAGCTTTAGCGGTAGCGGAGAGACCCAGTACTTC
.	.	TRBV7-2	TRBJ2-2	CASSLAGTTAGELFF	TGTGCCAGCAGCCTAGCTGGGACCACCGCCGGGGAGCTGTTTTTT
.	TRBD1	TRBV7-3	TRBJ2-1	CASSAAQGANVNEQFF	TGTGCCAGCAGCGCGGCCCAGGGGGCTAATGTGAATGAGCAGTTCTTC
few	TRBD2	TRBV2	TRBJ2-1	CATPAGRGQFF	TGTGCCACCCCGGCAGGGAGGGGGCAGTTCTTC
.	.	TRBV15	TRBJ2-5	CATSRDLLELETQYF	TGTGCCACCAGCAGAGATCTCCTAGAACTAGAGACCCAGTACTTC
.	TRBD2	TRBV29-1	TRBJ2-3	CSVYGTKRGSTDTQYF	TGCAGCGTTTACGGGACTAAGCGGGGTAGCACAGATACGCAGTATTTT
few	TRBD2	TRBV5-1	TRBJ2-1	CASSSSGGDNEQFF	TGCGCCAGCAGCTCCAGCGGGGGGGACAATGAGCAGTTCTTC
.	.	TRBV28	TRBJ2-5	CASSLVSGETQYF	TGTGCCAGCAGTTTGGTTAGCGGAGAGACCCAGTACTTC
.	.	TRBV20-1	TRBJ2-3	CSARESPLSSTDTQYF	TGCAGTGCTAGAGAATCCCCCTTGTCTAGCACAGATACGCAGTATTTT
.	.	TRBV7-8	TRBJ2-1	CASSPGLSHNEQFF	TGTGCCAGCAGCCCAGGACTATCCCACAATGAGCAGTTCTTC
few	TRBD1	TRBV9	TRBJ2-5	CASSAGRGLETQYF	TGTGCCAGCAGCGCGGGCAGGGGGCTCGAGACCCAGTACTTC
few	TRBD1	TRBV2	TRBJ1-1	CASSRTGGVEAFF	TGTGCCAGCAGCCGTACAGGGGGAGTCGAAGCTTTCTTT
few	.	TRBV12-3/TRBV12-4	TRBJ1-2	CASSDSGSYGYTF	TGTGCCAGCAGCGATTCAGGGTCTTATGGCTACACCTTC
few	.	TRBV7-3	TRBJ2-3	CASSLFQSGVSTDTQYF	TGTGCCAGCAGCTTATTTCAGTCGGGAGTTAGCACAGATACGCAGTATTTT
.	.	TRBV28	TRBJ2-2	CASRGRAQYGGELFF	TGTGCCAGCAGGGGAAGGGCGCAGTACGGCGGGGAGCTGTTTTTT
few	.	TRBV27	TRBJ1-5	CASSLVAGAWPQHF	TGTGCCAGCAGTTTAGTTGCCGGGGCATGGCCCCAGCATTTT
.	TRBD2	TRBV20-1	TRBJ2-2	CSARAGGSTGELFF	TGCAGTGCTAGGGCGGGGGGCTCGACCGGGGAGCTGTTTTTT
once	.	TRBV7-9	TRBJ2-2	CASSPSFNTGELFF	TGTGCCAGCAGCCCAAGTTTCAACACCGGGGAGCTGTTTTTT
many	.	TRBV10-3	TRBJ1-5	CAISGGHSNQPQHF	TGTGCCATCAGTGGAGGACACAGCAATCAGCCCCAGCATTTT
.	.	TRBV5-1	TRBJ2-1	CASSTPDWTEQFF	TGCGCCAGCAGCACCCCCGATTGGACAGAGCAGTTCTTC
.	TRBD2	TRBV12-3/TRBV12-4	TRBJ2-1	CACSLLAGVPISYNEQFF	TGTGCCTGCAGTTTACTAGCGGGAGTCCCCATTTCCTACAATGAGCAGTTCTTC
.	.	TRBV6-1	TRBJ2-1	CASRIERGLLHNEQFF	TGTGCCAGCAGAATTGAGAGGGGTTTGCTCCACAATGAGCAGTTCTTC
few	TRBD1	TRBV12-3/TRBV12-4	TRBJ2-5	CASSFSRDRVREETQYF	TGTGCCAGCAGTTTCTCCCGGGACAGGGTTAGGGAGGAGACCCAGTACTTC
few	TRBD2	TRBV9	TRBJ2-1	CASSVGPAGVEQFF	TGTGCCAGCAGCGTAGGTCCGGCGGGAGTGGAGCAGTTCTTC
few	.	TRBV12-3/TRBV12-4	TRBJ2-2	CASSLARQMNTGELFF	TGTGCCAGCAGTTTAGCGCGGCAGATGAACACCGGGGAGCTGTTTTTT
.	TRBD1	TRBV6-1	TRBJ1-1	CASSRRQGARTEAFF	TGTGCCAGCAGCCGTCGACAGGGGGCGAGGACTGAAGCTTTCTTT
.	.	TRBV20-1	TRBJ1-4	CSAREGADEKLFF	TGCAGTGCTAGAGAGGGGGCAGATGAAAAACTGTTTTTT
few	.	TRBV14	TRBJ2-1	CASSQIFPLNEQFF	TGTGCCAGCAGCCAAATATTCCCGTTAAATGAGCAGTTCTTC
.	.	TRBV7-8	TRBJ1-4	CASSLRGFDRLFAGKLFF	TGTGCCAGCAGCTTAAGGGGGTTTGACAGGCTTTTCGCGGGAAAACTGTTTTTT
.	.	TRBV19	TRBJ2-1	CASSIEGTNNEQFF	TGTGCCAGTAGTATTGAGGGGACGAACAATGAGCAGTTCTTC
.	.	TRBV12-3/TRBV12-4	TRBJ1-2	CASSLRGGPSIGYTF	TGTGCCAGCAGTTTAAGGGGCGGACCCTCTATTGGCTACACCTTC
.	.	TRBV12-3/TRBV12-4	TRBJ2-2	CASSPAGSGELFF	TGTGCCAGCAGTCCCGCGGGGTCCGGGGAGCTGTTTTTT
once	.	TRBV30	TRBJ2-2	CAWTGMGGELFF	TGTGCCTGGACAGGGATGGGCGGGGAGCTGTTTTTT
few	TRBD2	TRBV2	TRBJ2-1	CASIPSPAGEQFF	TGTGCCAGCATCCCTTCCCCAGCGGGAGAGCAGTTCTTC
few	.	TRBV9	TRBJ2-3	CASSREPDTQYF	TGTGCCAGCAGCCGAGAGCCAGATACGCAGTATTTT
few	TRBD1	TRBV5-1	TRBJ1-1	CASSLVGTVNTEAFF	TGCGCCAGCAGCTTGGTGGGGACAGTGAACACTGAAGCTTTCTTT
.	.	TRBV12-3/TRBV12-4	TRBJ2-1	CASRSLTSGNEQFF	TGTGCCAGCAGGTCCTTGACTAGTGGGAATGAGCAGTTCTTC
.	.	TRBV5-6	TRBJ2-3	CASSLSGVTSTDTQYF	TGTGCCAGCAGCTTGTCGGGGGTTACTAGCACAGATACGCAGTATTTT
.	.	TRBV5-1	TRBJ1-3	CASSLVGDTIYF	TGCGCCAGCAGCTTGGTGGGCGACACCATATATTTT
.	.	TRBV12-3/TRBV12-4	TRBJ1-3	CTSRDTGSSGNTIYF	TGTACCAGCAGAGATACAGGGAGCTCTGGAAACACCATATATTTT
few	.	TRBV27	TRBJ1-6	CASSFGGEDGSSPLHF	TGTGCCAGCAGTTTTGGGGGGGAGGACGGGTCTTCACCCCTCCACTTT
few	TRBD2	TRBV5-1	TRBJ2-5	CASSFGTSGGETQYF	TGCGCCAGCAGCTTCGGGACTAGCGGCGGAGAGACCCAGTACTTC
few	.	TRBV12-3/TRBV12-4	TRBJ1-6	CASSLYEGSPLHF	TGTGCCAGCAGTTTATACGAAGGGTCACCCCTCCACTTT
.	TRBD1	TRBV3-1	TRBJ1-1	CASSEGTEPNTEAFF	TGTGCCAGCAGCGAAGGGACAGAGCCGAACACTGAAGCTTTCTTT
few	.	TRBV15	TRBJ2-4	CATSSPLAGLAKNIQYF	TGTGCCACCAGCAGCCCCCTCGCGGGACTCGCCAAAAACATTCAGTACTTC
.	.	TRBV20-1	TRBJ2-5	CSARGYQETQYF	TGCAGTGCTAGGGGATACCAAGAGACCCAGTACTTC
.	TRBD2	TRBV7-3	TRBJ2-2	CASSPSPSGGNTGELFF	TGTGCCAGCAGCCCGAGCCCTAGCGGGGGGAACACCGGGGAGCTGTTTTTT
.	.	TRBV7-9	TRBJ1-1	CASSPGGGGRMNTEAFF	TGTGCCAGCAGCCCCGGAGGAGGGGGAAGGATGAACACTGAAGCTTTCTTT
once	.	TRBV5-1	TRBJ2-2	CASSSGHSGDTGELFF	TGCGCCAGCAGCTCGGGACACTCAGGGGACACCGGGGAGCTGTTTTTT
.	.	TRBV12-3/TRBV12-4	TRBJ2-6	CASSPLRTTSGANVLTF	TGTGCCAGCAGTCCATTGAGAACCACCTCTGGGGCCAACGTCCTGACTTTC
many	.	TRBV24-1	TRBJ2-2	CATLERANTGELFF	TGTGCCACCCTGGAGAGGGCTAACACCGGGGAGCTGTTTTTT
.	TRBD2	TRBV11-2	TRBJ2-2	CASSLASGSGTGELFF	TGTGCCAGCAGCTTAGCTAGCGGGAGTGGTACCGGGGAGCTGTTTTTT
.	.	TRBV6-1	TRBJ1-5	CASSLEEGQPQHF	TGTGCCAGCAGTCTAGAGGAGGGTCAGCCCCAGCATTTT